These 8 T cell receptor beta chains originate from one sample sequenced in a study of shared clonotypes between healthy human individuals. CD45RO negativity and positive selection for CCR7 defined naive CD8 cells, a population that excluded terminally differentiated effector memory CD45RA+ cells. The repertoire was sequenced with immunoSEQ multiplex PCR; TCRdb's copy has only in-frame clones and lacks some. This sample has hundreds of thousands of clones, with about 95% found just once. The sample was naive CD8+ T cells sorted from blood. The receptors originated from a woman aged 25-40 years in good health.

The chain carries TRBV6-5 and TRBJ2-6; D gene uncertain. Germline assignment: CDR1 MNHEY and CDR2 SVGAGI. V shed 6 bases and J shed 2 bases, with 11 bases lying between them. The CDR3 totals 15 residues. This CDR3 reads CASSRGSTGANVLTF. In DNA, the CDR3 is TGTGCCAGCAGCCGAGGCAGCACTGGGGCCAACGTCCTGACTTTC.

The chain links TRBV4-1 to TRBJ1-2; no clear D. Germline CDR1 MGHRA, CDR2 YSYEKL. V was trimmed by 1 base and J by 1 base, leaving 13 bases between them. CDR3 length equals 16 residues. The CDR3 protein is CASSQGKERNNYGYTF. The DNA for the CDR3 is TGCGCCAGCAGCCAAGGCAAGGAGAGGAATAACTATGGCTACACCTTC.

The chain uses TRBV29-1 and TRBJ1-2; D uncertain. Deletions cut 0 bases from V and 2 bases from J, with 4 bases between. Germline V CDR1 and CDR2: SQVTM, ANQGSEA. This CDR3 is built from 12 residues. This CDR3 reads CSVEDRNYGYTF. For the CDR3, the DNA is TGCAGCGTTGAAGACAGAAACTATGGCTACACCTTC.

The chain has TRBV6-1 and TRBJ1-5; 10 positions agree with TRBD1. J was trimmed by 3 bases and V by 7 bases; bases with no gene match: 15. The germline gives CDR1 MNHNS, CDR2 SASEGT. The CDR3 is made up of 18 amino acids. This chain's CDR3 is CASIEGPGQGVNNQPQHF. The CDR3 nucleotides read TGTGCCAGCATTGAGGGGCCCGGACAGGGGGTTAACAATCAGCCCCAGCATTTT.

This clone has only one observation. The V gene is TRBV5-1, the J gene TRBJ2-2; the match to TRBD1 covers 7 bases. Germline lookup yields CDR1 SGHRS and CDR2 YFSETQ. This CDR3 has 12 amino acids. V dropped 6 bases and J dropped 6; count of bases not matched to a gene: 2. The chain's CDR3 is CASTDRAGELFF. For the CDR3, the DNA is TGCGCCAGCACCGACAGGGCCGGGGAGCTGTTTTTT.

The chain couples TRBV7-9 to TRBJ1-2; D perhaps matches TRBD1 (5 bases). CDR3 length equals 13 residues. Germline-derived CDR1 and CDR2 are SEHNR and FQNEAQ (reference sequence). Trimming left V 3 bases short and J 2 bases short, with 7 bases between. The CDR3 DNA reads as TGTGCCAGCAGCTTGGGGGTAAACTATGGCTACACCTTC. Amino acids: CASSLGVNYGYTF.

The chain has TRBV2 and TRBJ2-2; D possibly uses TRBD1 or TRBD2 (5 bases each). In germline, CDR1 is SNHLY, CDR2 FYNNEI. The CDR3 totals 13 residues. Trimming shortened V by 3 bases and J by 4 bases, and 6 bases separated the two germline ends. CDR3 sequence: CASSEGVTGELFF. In DNA form, the CDR3 reads TGTGCCAGCAGTGAGGGGGTCACCGGGGAGCTGTTTTTT.

The V gene is TRBV2, the J gene TRBJ2-7; 8 bases are a match to TRBD2. Trimming removed 3 bases from V and 2 bases from J; junction bases left unmatched: 3. The CDR3 loop spans 14 amino acids. The germline V gene has CDR1 SNHLY and CDR2 FYNNEI. CDR3 in DNA: TGTGCCAGCAGTGATGGTAGCGGGACCTACGAGCAGTACTTC. It is translated as CASSDGSGTYEQYF.